Listed below are T cell receptor beta chains from one sample, sequenced in a study of T-cell memory formation after mild COVID-19. TCRdb recomputed calls from the 5' RACE reads with MiXCR, one row per CDR3 protein. The sample lists some 300,000 distinct CDR3 sequences, 20% to 25% occurring once. The sample consisted of PBMCs or a T cell subset sorted from them (not recorded which). These receptor sequences come from a man aged 18-30 years who had mild COVID-19 (a few samples of this study predate the infection). Cell type and time point are not known. The CDR3 runs from the conserved cysteine through the conserved F or W. The D gene is left open where the match is weak. Not all rows give a size; the values are once, few, many and, for expanded clones, a class.

clone_size j_call d_call v_call cdr3_nt cdr3_aa
few TRBJ2-1 NA TRBV2 TGTGCCAGCAGAGTCGATACTAGTCCGGGGTACAATGAGCAGTTCTTC CASRVDTSPGYNEQFF
NA TRBJ2-5 NA TRBV10-3 TGTGCCATCAGTGGACTTGAGGGGGGGCTGGAGACCCAGTACTTC CAISGLEGGLETQYF
NA TRBJ2-5 NA TRBV7-2 TGTGCCAGCAGCTACCAGGGAGTCCAAGAGACCCAGTACTTC CASSYQGVQETQYF
few TRBJ1-2 NA TRBV5-1 TGCGCCAGCAGCTTAGGGCAGAAATATAACTATGGCTACACCTTC CASSLGQKYNYGYTF
few TRBJ2-7 NA TRBV23-1 TGCGCCCCCAATCCGAAATCCTACGAGCAGTACTTC CAPNPKSYEQYF
NA TRBJ1-1 NA TRBV7-9 TGTGCCAGCGGGACACTTGAAGCTTTCTTT CASGTLEAFF
few TRBJ2-5 NA TRBV20-1 TGCAGTGCCAGAAAAGTTCCGAACCAAGAGACCCAGTACTTC CSARKVPNQETQYF
NA TRBJ1-5 NA TRBV12-3/TRBV12-4 TGTGCCAGCAGTTCAGGGGCGGATGGCGGCAATCAGCCCCAGCATTTT CASSSGADGGNQPQHF
few TRBJ1-1 NA TRBV5-1 TGCGCCAGCTTCCCCGCCCCTGGCAGCGGCACTGAAGCTTTCTTT CASFPAPGSGTEAFF
few TRBJ2-5 NA TRBV20-1 TGCAGTGCCTGGACCGCAATGGGGGAGACCCAGTACTTC CSAWTAMGETQYF
few TRBJ2-2 TRBD1 TRBV29-1 TGCAGCGTTGAGCAGGGGGCGAACACCGGGGAGCTGTTTTTT CSVEQGANTGELFF
few TRBJ2-3 NA TRBV5-1 TGCGCCAGCAGCCAGGGGACTATAGCTTTATTCACAGATACGCAGTATTTT CASSQGTIALFTDTQYF
NA TRBJ2-7 NA TRBV12-3/TRBV12-4 TGTGCCAGCGCCGCGAGGGTCGAGCAGTACTTC CASAARVEQYF
NA TRBJ1-6 NA TRBV6-2/TRBV6-3 TGTGCCAGCAGTTACCTCCGTCGGGACATGTCCTATAATTCACCCCTCCACTTT CASSYLRRDMSYNSPLHF
few TRBJ1-1 NA TRBV7-2 TGTGCCAGCACCGCGCCGGGAGGGCTTTTGGCTTTCTTT CASTAPGGLLAFF
NA TRBJ2-5 NA TRBV6-5 TGTGCCTCCCGGGTTCCTTCTCGAGAGACCCAGTACTTC CASRVPSRETQYF
few TRBJ2-1 NA TRBV6-5 TGTGCCAGCAGGCCCGACAGTTACAATGAGCAGTTCTTC CASRPDSYNEQFF
few TRBJ2-3 TRBD2 TRBV2 TGTGCCACCAGGACTAGCGGGGGTTCAGATACGCAGTATTTT CATRTSGGSDTQYF
NA TRBJ2-1 TRBD1 TRBV5-1 TGCGCCAGCACCTCCTTACAGGGGGGAATCAATGAGCAGTTCTTC CASTSLQGGINEQFF
few TRBJ2-1 TRBD1 TRBV5-1 TGCGCCAGCAGCTTACCGGGACAGGGGTACAATGAGCAGTTCTTC CASSLPGQGYNEQFF
many TRBJ1-6 NA TRBV3-1 TGTGCCAGCAGCCTTACATCCTCTAATTCACCCCTCCACTTT CASSLTSSNSPLHF
few TRBJ1-2 NA TRBV5-1 TGCGCCAGCAGCTCGGCCATGGAATATGGCTACACCTTC CASSSAMEYGYTF